Below are 15 T cell receptor beta chains sequenced from a single sample in a study of T cells in narcolepsy. This table comes from immunoSEQ multiplex PCR, and its TCRdb copy is limited to in-frame clones, with some not included. The sample yields about 31,000 clones, just under 80% seen once. The specimen was CD45RA- memory CD4+ T cells from PBMCs. Receptors originate from a human donor with narcolepsy.

This clone was seen just once. This chain uses TRBV5-5 with TRBJ2-7; D gene unclear. The CDR3 has 14 amino acids. V lost 2 bases and J lost 2, with 11 bases in between. Per the germline V gene, CDR1 is SGHKS and CDR2 is YYEKEE (reference sequence). The CDR3 DNA sequence: TGTGCCAGCAGCTTTTTATGGGGAACCTACGAGCAGTACTTC. Encoded protein: CASSFLWGTYEQYF. The full variable domain, in which reference TRBV5-5 and TRBJ2-7 provide the parts outside the CDR3, is DAGVTQSPTHLIKTRGQQVTLRCSPISGHKSVSWYQQVLGQGPQFIFQYYEKEERGRGNFPDRFSARQFPNYSSELNVNALLLGDSALYLCASSFLWGTYEQYFGPGTRLTVT.

This clone was detected only a few times. This chain joins TRBV2 and TRBJ2-7; the match to TRBD1 covers 11 bases. V dropped 0 bases and J dropped 6; count of bases not matched to a gene: 4. This CDR3 has 15 residues. Germline-derived CDR1 and CDR2 are SNHLY and FYNNEI. The chain's CDR3 is CASSEAPGQGGEQYF. DNA for the CDR3: TGTGCCAGCAGTGAAGCCCCGGGACAGGGGGGCGAGCAGTACTTC.

J is TRBJ1-1 and V is TRBV18; perhaps TRBD1 as D (6 bases). This CDR3 comprises 13 residues. Between the trimmed V and J ends, which lost 3 bases and 10 bases, there was a span of 15 bases. The germline gives CDR1 KGHSH, CDR2 LQKENI. In DNA, the CDR3 is TGTGCCAGCTCACCTAATCGACAGGCTCGAGCTTTCTTT. Translating gives CASSPNRQARAFF.

V and J are TRBV29-1 and TRBJ2-7; D might be TRBD1 (6 bases). The CDR3 totals 12 residues. CDR1 and CDR2 from the germline V gene are SQVTM and ANQGSEA. V lost 7 bases and J lost 1, with 11 bases in between. CDR3 region: CSGRGISYEQYF. CDR3 sequence (DNA): TGCAGCGGTAGGGGGATATCCTACGAGCAGTACTTC.

As for this clone: A read error may account for a junction end that differs from germline. Other DNA sequences in the sample encode the same CDR3. V gene TRBV9 combines with J gene TRBJ2-3, with 13 bases aligning to TRBD2. The CDR3 is 15 residues long. The germline gives CDR1 SGDLS, CDR2 YYNGEE. CDR3 DNA: TGTGCCAGTAGCGTAGGGACTAGCGGGAAAAATACGCAGTATTTT. Translating it yields CASSVGTSGKNTQYF.

This sequence joins TRBV5-5 and TRBJ1-3; no reliable D call. From germline, CDR1 is SGHKS and CDR2 YYEKEE (reference sequence). The CDR3 length is 16 residues. Trimming took 4 bases from V and 1 from J, leaving 15 bases between them. The DNA for the CDR3 is TGTGCCAGCAGCCGACCACCCACACATTCTGGAAACACCATATATTTT. Translated, it gives CASSRPPTHSGNTIYF.

V is TRBV28 and J is TRBJ1-1, with D unclear. V was pared by 3 bases and J by 3 bases, with 11 bases between. Per germline, CDR1 MDHEN and CDR2 SYDVKM. The CDR3 sequence is 14 residues long. DNA of the CDR3: TGTGCCAGCAGTTTGAACGACGGCTACACTGAAGCTTTCTTT. This translates into CASSLNDGYTEAFF.

By share, this clone counts as medium-sized. The rearrangement links TRBV5-1 to TRBJ1-1; D is possibly TRBD1 (5 bases). The CDR3 is made up of 15 amino acids. CDR1 is SGHRS and CDR2 is YFSETQ in the germline V gene. Between the trimmed V and J ends, which lost 2 bases and 2 bases, there was a span of 13 bases. The CDR3 sequence: CASSFRGVQNTEAFF. Written as DNA, the CDR3 is TGCGCCAGCAGCTTTCGAGGGGTTCAAAACACTGAAGCTTTCTTT. The entire variable domain, with the rest obtained from reference TRBV5-1 and TRBJ1-1, is as follows: KAGVTQTPRYLIKTRGQQVTLSCSPISGHRSVSWYQQTPGQGLQFLFEYFSETQRNKGNFPGRFSGRQFSNSRSEMNVSTLELGDSALYLCASSFRGVQNTEAFFGQGTRLTVV.

The V call is TRBV5-1, the J call TRBJ1-1, with D tentatively TRBD1 (5 bases). With 6 bases removed from V and 3 bases from J, the gap between germline ends came to 12 bases. The CDR3 loop spans 13 amino acids. From germline, CDR1 is SGHRS and CDR2 YFSETQ. Written as DNA, the CDR3 is TGCGCCAGCAACTTCCAGGGACACACTGAAGCTTTCTTT. Protein product: CASNFQGHTEAFF.

The chain employs TRBV4-1 and TRBJ2-3, with D uncertain. Germline CDR1 is MGHRA and CDR2 is YSYEKL. The ends were cut back, 0 bases at V and 6 bases at J, with 7 bases in the middle. The CDR3 has 13 residues. The CDR3 sequence: CASSQERGDTQYF. The CDR3 DNA is TGCGCCAGCAGCCAAGAACGCGGTGATACGCAGTATTTT.

The chain is built from TRBV9 and TRBJ2-5; a weak D match, TRBD2 (6 bases). The V gene lost 0 bases and the J gene lost 1 base, with 10 bases spanning the gap. The germline gives CDR1 SGDLS, CDR2 YYNGEE. There are 15 residues in the CDR3. The CDR3 coding sequence is TGTGCCAGCAGCGTAGGGAATAGCGGCCAAGAGACCCAGTACTTC. Its protein is CASSVGNSGQETQYF.

The chain joins TRBV30 to TRBJ1-1; no firm D call. The CDR3 is made up of 18 amino acids. Germline V gene data show CDR1 as GTSNPN and CDR2 as SVGIG (reference sequence). Trimming stripped 2 bases from V and 1 base from J, with 23 bases between. CDR3 residues: CAWSIFKQVVDSNTEAFF. The CDR3 DNA follows: TGTGCCTGGAGTATATTTAAGCAGGTGGTTGACTCGAACACTGAAGCTTTCTTT.

This chain connects TRBV5-6 to TRBJ2-1, with TRBD2 identical over 10 bases. This CDR3 has 16 amino acids. Germline values: CDR1 SGHDT, CDR2 YYEEEE. V gave up 3 bases and J gave up 4 bases; unmatched junction bases: 7. The CDR3 region is CASSSALAGVYNEQFF. CDR3 bases: TGTGCCAGCAGCTCGGCTCTAGCGGGAGTTTACAATGAGCAGTTCTTC. The full variable domain, rest sourced from reference TRBV5-6 and TRBJ2-1, is DAGVTQSPTHLIKTRGQQVTLRCSPKSGHDTVSWYQQALGQGPQFIFQYYEEEERQRGNFPDRFSGHQFPNYSSELNVNALLLGDSALYLCASSSALAGVYNEQFFGPGTRLTVL.

CDR3 nucleotides: TGTGCCATCAGTGAGTCCCCAGGGACGGGCACTGAAGCTTTCTTT. Translation: CAISESPGTGTEAFF. The gene calls are TRBV10-3 and TRBJ1-1, with D perhaps matching TRBD1 (5 bases). Deletions cut 0 bases from V and 4 bases from J, with 12 bases between. CDR1 and CDR2 from the germline V gene are ENHRY and SYGVKD. This CDR3 is built from 15 residues.

The chain couples TRBV18 to TRBJ2-5; D is uncertain. The CDR3 loop spans 11 amino acids. Trimming left V 5 bases short and J 3 bases short, with 4 bases between. Germline CDR1 KGHSH, CDR2 LQKENI. This CDR3 reads CASSSEETQYF. In nucleotides, the CDR3 is TGTGCCAGCTCATCAGAAGAGACCCAGTACTTC.